The rows below give T cell receptor beta chains drawn from one sample of a study of T cell responses to AZD1222 COVID-19 vaccine. The table came from immunoSEQ multiplex PCR; TCRdb's copy has only in-frame clones and leaves some out. The data show tens of thousands of clones, approximately 91% seen once. The specimen comprised peripheral blood, sampled on day 0 of AZD1222 vaccination. All receptors come from an adult in good health. Each CDR3 is given with its conserved first and last residue. Each record gives: J gene, clone size, V gene, D gene, CDR3 DNA, CDR3 protein. A D gene is named only where the DNA matches it firmly. Rows may omit the clone size; those that give it use once, few, many or a size class.

TRBJ1-3 - TRBV27 - TGTGCCAGCAGTTTGGAGGCCTTTCACTCTGGAAACACCATATATTTT CASSLEAFHSGNTIYF
TRBJ1-5 - TRBV2 - TGTGCCAGCAGTGTAGGGGAGAGCAATCAGCCCCAGCATTTT CASSVGESNQPQHF
TRBJ1-1 - TRBV21-1 - TGTGCCAGCAGCTCCCACAGGGGATCTCTGAACACTGAAGCTTTCTTT CASSSHRGSLNTEAFF
TRBJ2-7 - TRBV11-2 TRBD1 TGTGCCAGCAGCTCCACAACAGGGGGCTCCAACGAGCAGTACTTC CASSSTTGGSNEQYF
TRBJ1-2 once TRBV15 TRBD1 TGTGCCACCAGCAGAGATGACAGGGGCTATGGCTACACCTTC CATSRDDRGYGYTF
TRBJ1-2 - TRBV7-8 - TGTGCCAGCAGCGGGGAGTTAAGAACCTATGGCTACACCTTC CASSGELRTYGYTF
TRBJ2-3 - TRBV12-5 - TGTGCTAGTGGTTTTGGACCTAGCACAGATACGCAGTATTTT CASGFGPSTDTQYF
TRBJ1-1 - TRBV5-6 TRBD1 TGTGCCAGCAGCTGGGGAGCCGGGGACAGGGTTGCTGAAGCTTTCTTT CASSWGAGDRVAEAFF
TRBJ1-2 - TRBV7-2 - TGTGCCAGCAGCTTAGTAGGGATTCCCTATGGCTACACCTTC CASSLVGIPYGYTF
TRBJ2-1 - TRBV7-2 TRBD1 TGTGCCAGCAGCTTAAATTTCGGCCGGACAGGGAAGGAATATAATGAGCAGTTCTTC CASSLNFGRTGKEYNEQFF
TRBJ2-7 - TRBV4-1 TRBD2 TGCGCCAGCAGCCCTGAGCTCCTTAGCGGGACCCTCTCCTACGAGCAGTACTTC CASSPELLSGTLSYEQYF
TRBJ1-6 - TRBV11-2 - TGTGCCAGCAGCTTCCGGGACAAAAATTCACCCCTCCACTTT CASSFRDKNSPLHF
TRBJ2-3 - TRBV7-9 - TGTGCCAGCAGCTTAGTTGGGACTAGCACAGATACGCAGTATTTT CASSLVGTSTDTQYF
TRBJ2-3 - TRBV5-1 TRBD1 TGCGCCAGCAGCCCGGGCCAGGGGACAGGGACAGATACGCAGTATTTT CASSPGQGTGTDTQYF
TRBJ2-5 - TRBV11-1 TRBD2 TGTGCCAGCAGCTCCGGGGGACTAGACAAGAGGACCCAGTACTTC CASSSGGLDKRTQYF
TRBJ2-5 - TRBV7-8 TRBD1 TGTGCCAGCAGCTTAGGCAGGGGGCGGCAAGAGACCCAGTACTTC CASSLGRGRQETQYF
TRBJ1-2 - TRBV6-5 - TGTGCCAGCACCCCGGGCCTCAAGGGTGGCTACACCTTC CASTPGLKGGYTF
TRBJ2-1 - TRBV18 - TGTGCCAGCTCACCGGCGGGATCCATCTCCTACAATGAGCAGTTCTTC CASSPAGSISYNEQFF
TRBJ2-7 - TRBV27 TRBD2 TGTGCCAGCAGGGACCTTCTAGCGGTCCAATACGAGCAGTACTTC CASRDLLAVQYEQYF
TRBJ1-1 - TRBV3-1/TRBV3-2 - TGTGCCAGCAGCCAAAAGGACAGGAACACTGAAGCTTTCTTT CASSQKDRNTEAFF
TRBJ1-1 - TRBV5-5 - TGTGCCAGCAGCCGTGGCGATTACACTGAAGCTTTCTTT CASSRGDYTEAFF
TRBJ2-3 - TRBV7-9 TRBD1 TGTGCCAGCAGCTCGGTGGGGACAGGGACAGATACGCAGTATTTT CASSSVGTGTDTQYF
TRBJ2-3 - TRBV6-4 TRBD2 TGTGCCAGCAGTGAGCTAGCGGGAGAGGCAGATACGCAGTATTTT CASSELAGEADTQYF
TRBJ2-1 few TRBV19 TRBD2 TGTGCCAGTAGTATACGGGCGGGAGCCTACAATGAGCAGTTCTTC CASSIRAGAYNEQFF
TRBJ2-7 - TRBV15 TRBD1 TGTGCCACCAGCAGAGATTATGGGACAGGGGCTCCCTACGAGCAGTACTTC CATSRDYGTGAPYEQYF
TRBJ2-7 - TRBV5-1 TRBD2 TGCGCCAGCAGCCCCGGCGGGCTAGCGGGAGGCTCCTACGAGCAGTACTTC CASSPGGLAGGSYEQYF
TRBJ1-1 - TRBV6-5 - TGTGCCAGCAGTAGGACAGAAAACACTGAAGCTTTCTTT CASSRTENTEAFF
TRBJ1-1 - TRBV7-9 - TGTGCCAGCAGCTTAGACGTAGGGGCTGTCTTT CASSLDVGAVF
TRBJ2-3 - TRBV7-6 TRBD2 TGTGCCAGCAGCTTACCGGGAGGGCCGCGGGGTACGCAGTATTTT CASSLPGGPRGTQYF
TRBJ2-1 - TRBV6-5 - TGTGCCAGCAGAGTAAACAATGAGCAGTTCTTC CASRVNNEQFF
TRBJ2-7 - TRBV7-2 - TGTGCCAGCCGGGACTTTTCTCACTACGAGCAGTACTTC CASRDFSHYEQYF
TRBJ1-3 - TRBV4-3 - TGCGCCAGCAGCCCGAGCGATTTCTCTGGAAACACCATATATTTT CASSPSDFSGNTIYF
TRBJ2-7 - TRBV14 TRBD1 TGTGCCAGCAGCCGTGACAGGGTTTACGAGCAGTACTTC CASSRDRVYEQYF
TRBJ1-1 few TRBV4-1 - TGCGCCAGCAGCCAAGATGGCGGAGGGGGGACTGAAGCTTTCTTT CASSQDGGGGTEAFF
TRBJ2-1 - TRBV19 TRBD2 TGTGCCAGCACCTATGATTCCGGACTAGCGTACAATGAGCAGTTCTTC CASTYDSGLAYNEQFF
TRBJ2-1 - TRBV4-2 TRBD1 TGTGCCAGCAGCCAGGGGACAGTTGGTTCGAATGAGCAGTTCTTC CASSQGTVGSNEQFF
TRBJ2-1 - TRBV12-3/TRBV12-4 - TGTGCCAGCAGTTTTAGGTCGGATGAGCAGTTCTTC CASSFRSDEQFF
TRBJ1-1 - TRBV19 - TGTGCCAGTAGTATAGGGGGGTCAGTGAACACTGAAGCTTTCTTT CASSIGGSVNTEAFF
TRBJ2-3 - TRBV6-4 - TGTGCCAGCAGTGACTCCGAGGCTTTAGGCTCATCCGCAGTAAAGACGCAGTATTTT CASSDSEALGSSAVKTQYF
TRBJ1-1 - TRBV6-1 TRBD1 TGTGCCAGCAGTGCCCTCTCGACAGGGGGGGGCACTGAAGCTTTCTTT CASSALSTGGGTEAFF
TRBJ2-5 - TRBV6-2/TRBV6-3 - TGTGCCAGCAGTTGGACCGGGGCACAAGAGACCCAGTACTTC CASSWTGAQETQYF
TRBJ1-1 - TRBV29-1 - TGCAGCGTTGAACAAGTAGGCACTGAAGCTTTCTTT CSVEQVGTEAFF
TRBJ2-2 - TRBV6-2/TRBV6-3 TRBD1 TGTGCCAGCAGTTACTCTGGGACAGAAAACGGGGAGCTGTTTTTT CASSYSGTENGELFF
TRBJ2-3 - TRBV9 - TGTGCCAGCAGCGTATTGCAGATCACAGATACGCAGTATTTT CASSVLQITDTQYF
TRBJ2-1 once TRBV12-5 - TGTGCTAGTGGTTTGAGCTCAGGGGTAACTATTCGGTACAATGAGCAGTTCTTC CASGLSSGVTIRYNEQFF